Each of the 32 T cell receptor beta chains below was sequenced from the same sample in a study of cytomegalovirus exposure and HLA in healthy donors. The study ran its PCR with 60 Vbeta and 13 Jbeta primers. The repertoire was sequenced with immunoSEQ multiplex PCR; TCRdb's copy has only in-frame clones and lacks some. Here the sample spans 110,000 to 150,000 clones, about 84% being singletons. Material: PBMCs. The receptors were gathered from a woman between 18 and 29 years old in good health and CMV-seropositive.

V is TRBV5-1 and J is TRBJ1-2, with 7 bases fitting TRBD1. In germline, CDR1 is SGHRS, CDR2 YFSETQ. Losses at the gene ends were 1 base for V and 8 bases for J; bases not matched to a gene: 11. The CDR3 runs 15 residues. CDR3 protein: CASSLIQQGLGGYTF. The DNA for the CDR3 is TGCGCCAGCAGCTTGATACAACAGGGGTTGGGCGGCTACACCTTC.

This chain links TRBV11-2 with TRBJ1-1, with unresolved D. The CDR3 consists of 15 residues. Trimming cost V 1 base and J 0 bases, with 9 bases left between them. The germline V gene has CDR1 SGHAT and CDR2 FQNNGV. CDR3 nucleotides: TGTGCCAGCAGCTTAGTCTTGGCAGTGAACACTGAAGCTTTCTTT. Protein product: CASSLVLAVNTEAFF.

This sequence joins TRBV5-6 and TRBJ2-1, with 9 nucleotides matching TRBD2. Germline V gene data show CDR1 as SGHDT and CDR2 as YYEEEE. This CDR3 spans 16 amino acids. The V and J ends lost 4 bases and 0 bases, in that order; junction bases with no gene match: 5. In nucleotides, the CDR3 is TGTGCCAGCAGCCGTCTAGCGGGGAGCTCCTACAATGAGCAGTTCTTC. Translating gives CASSRLAGSSYNEQFF.

The J gene is TRBJ2-2, the V gene TRBV5-4; 8 positions match TRBD1. Germline V gene data show CDR1 as SGHNT and CDR2 as YYREEE (reference sequence). The J segment lost 7 bases and the V segment lost 3 bases, leaving 8 bases of the junction unmatched. The CDR3 contains 15 residues. The CDR3 sequence: CASSSPGGNNGELFF. In nucleotides, the CDR3 is TGTGCCAGCAGCTCCCCAGGGGGCAATAACGGGGAGCTGTTTTTT.

This clone was observed a handful of times. This chain links TRBV5-8 with TRBJ1-2; D uncertain. V gave up 5 bases and J gave up 4 bases, with 15 bases separating them. The germline CDR1 and CDR2 sequences are SGHTS and YDEGEE. This CDR3 has 14 residues. CDR3 bases: TGTGCCAGCAGGGGGAGTGGTGAATTCTATGGCTACACCTTC. It translates to CASRGSGEFYGYTF.

The chain combines TRBV11-2 with TRBJ2-7, with 9 bases identical to TRBD2. Germline CDR1 is SGHAT and CDR2 is FQNNGV. V was pared by 4 bases and J by 4 bases, with 5 bases of the junction left unmatched. This CDR3 is 14 amino acids long. CDR3 protein: CASSSRGGLYEQYF. Here the CDR3 DNA reads TGTGCCAGCAGCTCGCGGGGGGGCTTGTACGAGCAGTACTTC. Looking up the rest from reference TRBV11-2 and TRBJ2-7 gives the full variable domain: EAGVAQSPRYKIIEKRQSVAFWCNPISGHATLYWYQQILGQGPKLLIQFQNNGVVDDSQLPKDRFSAERLKGVDSTLKIQPAKLEDSAVYLCASSSRGGLYEQYFGPGTRLTVT.

The chain joins TRBV6-1 to TRBJ2-5; D possibly corresponds to TRBD1 (6 bases). The germline V and J ends were trimmed by 3 bases and 1 base, with 15 bases remaining between them. CDR1 and CDR2 (germline): MNHNS, SASEGT. There are 16 residues in the CDR3. The CDR3 sequence is CASSDQPGQAQETQYF. As DNA, the CDR3 is TGTGCCAGCAGTGACCAGCCGGGACAAGCCCAAGAGACCCAGTACTTC.

V gene TRBV5-6 combines with J gene TRBJ2-1; TRBD1 matches 7 bases. In germline, CDR1 is SGHDT, CDR2 YYEEEE. V was pared by 3 bases and J by 8 bases, with 8 bases of the junction left unmatched. This CDR3 is 14 amino acids long. CDR3 amino acids: CASSSQQGIDEQFF. The CDR3 region has the DNA TGTGCCAGCAGCTCCCAACAGGGGATTGATGAGCAGTTCTTC.

A few counts support this clone. The rearrangement links TRBV6-1 to TRBJ2-7; 11 positions agree with TRBD2. Unmatched junction bases numbered 7, after V lost 6 bases and J lost 6 bases. This CDR3 has 14 residues. Germline CDR1 MNHNS, CDR2 SASEGT. The CDR3 here is CASSRTSGLGEQYF. CDR3 bases: TGTGCCAGCAGCCGGACTAGCGGGTTGGGCGAGCAGTACTTC.

V is TRBV9 and J is TRBJ2-1, with TRBD2 matching over 8 bases. CDR3 size: 15 residues. With 3 bases clipped from V and 3 bases from J, the junction kept 5 bases outside the gene matches. From germline, CDR1 is SGDLS and CDR2 YYNGEE. In DNA, the CDR3 is TGTGCCAGCAGCGGTAGCGGGGCCCTCTACAATGAGCAGTTCTTC. It codes for CASSGSGALYNEQFF.

This clone has only a few counts. The chain uses TRBV15 and TRBJ1-1, with a weak D call TRBD1 (5 bases). The V end was cut by 6 bases, the J end by 1 base, with 18 bases between. The CDR3 is made up of 16 amino acids. Per the germline V gene, CDR1 is LNHNV and CDR2 is YYDKDF (reference sequence). This CDR3 is CATRRWGVPANTEAFF. The CDR3 region has the DNA TGTGCCACCAGGCGTTGGGGGGTCCCGGCGAACACTGAAGCTTTCTTT.

The chain combines TRBV28 with TRBJ1-2; D is perhaps TRBD1 (5 bases). Germline lookup yields CDR1 MDHEN and CDR2 SYDVKM. V was trimmed by 3 bases and J by 4 bases, leaving 18 bases between them. This CDR3 spans 16 amino acids. The CDR3 bases are TGTGCCAGCAGTTTGGGGGGGTTCGGGACCGTCTATGGCTACACCTTC. It codes for CASSLGGFGTVYGYTF.

The chain is built from TRBV5-1 and TRBJ2-2; D remains unclear. Germline-derived CDR1 and CDR2 are SGHRS and YFSETQ. The CDR3 spans 13 residues. With 0 bases removed from V and 7 bases from J, the gap between germline ends came to 7 bases. CDR3 DNA: TGCGCCAGCAGCTTGGTCGGTGGCGGGGAGCTGTTTTTT. This gives the protein CASSLVGGGELFF.

This chain joins TRBV11-3 and TRBJ2-5; possible D gene TRBD2, 6 bases. V shed 1 base and J shed 1 base, with 16 bases lying between them. Germline-derived CDR1 and CDR2 are SGHNT and YENEEA. This CDR3 comprises 17 residues. CDR3 residues: CASSLGGYSGTQETQYF. DNA of the CDR3: TGTGCCAGCAGCTTAGGAGGTTATAGCGGTACCCAAGAGACCCAGTACTTC.

The chain has TRBV25-1 and TRBJ1-4; 9 bases are shared with TRBD1. V was clipped by 6 bases and J by 7 bases; unmatched bases: 6. Germline CDR1 MGHDK, CDR2 SYGVNS. The CDR3 loop spans 14 amino acids. CDR3 in DNA: TGTGCCAGCAGCATCGGGACAGGGTTTGAAAAACTGTTTTTT. Its translation: CASSIGTGFEKLFF.

In this sample, this clone turned up a few times. The rearrangement joins TRBV11-2 to TRBJ1-1; D unclear. The ends were cut back, 7 bases at V and 2 bases at J, with 11 bases in the middle. There are 13 residues in the CDR3. The germline V gene encodes CDR1 SGHAT and CDR2 FQNNGV. CDR3 residues: CASNLQQNTEAFF. The CDR3 DNA sequence: TGTGCCAGCAACCTACAGCAAAACACTGAAGCTTTCTTT.

This chain uses TRBV7-9 with TRBJ2-7, with a tentative D call TRBD1 (6 bases). Germline CDR1 is SEHNR and CDR2 is FQNEAQ (reference sequence). Deletions cut 3 bases from V and 0 bases from J, with 12 bases between. The CDR3 is 15 residues long. The CDR3 DNA sequence: TGTGCCAGCAGCTTTGAGACAGGTAGCTCCTACGAGCAGTACTTC. Encoded protein: CASSFETGSSYEQYF.

The chain combines TRBV7-2 with TRBJ1-2; D remains unclear. The CDR3 contains 12 residues. CDR1 is SGHTA and CDR2 is FQGNSA in the germline V gene. The ends were cut back, 8 bases at V and 2 bases at J, with 9 bases in the middle. The CDR3 is CASPGLNYGYTF. The CDR3 DNA sequence: TGTGCCAGCCCCGGTTTAAACTATGGCTACACCTTC.

The chain links TRBV6-6 to TRBJ2-7; TRBD1 matches 7 bases. CDR3 length: 14 amino acids. The J segment lost 3 bases and the V segment lost 5 bases, leaving 7 bases of the junction unmatched. Germline values: CDR1 MNHNY, CDR2 SVGAGI (reference sequence). CDR3 nucleotide sequence: TGTGCCAGCAGTCCCGGACAGGCACGCTACGAGCAGTACTTC. It is translated as CASSPGQARYEQYF.

The chain recombines TRBV7-2 with TRBJ2-2, with D possibly TRBD1 on 6 matching bases. There are 15 residues in the CDR3. The V end lost 5 bases, the J end lost 4 bases, and 14 bases lay between the germline ends. Germline V lookup: CDR1 SGHTA, CDR2 FQGNSA. As DNA, the CDR3 is TGTGCCAGCAGCCGGGCCGACAGGTTCACCGGGGAGCTGTTTTTT. As protein: CASSRADRFTGELFF.

The CDR3 sequence: CASSLRGGGQYF. The CDR3, as DNA: TGTGCCAGCAGCCTTAGGGGGGGCGGGCAGTACTTC. The J gene is TRBJ2-7, the V gene TRBV7-2; the D gene is possibly TRBD2 (7 bases). Trimming took 5 bases from V and 9 from J, leaving 14 bases between them. CDR3 length: 12 amino acids. Germline V gene lookup returns CDR1 SGHTA and CDR2 FQGNSA.

The rearrangement links TRBV18 to TRBJ1-2; 7 nucleotides agree with TRBD1. CDR3 length: 15 amino acids. V was clipped by 4 bases and J by 1 base; unmatched bases: 6. CDR1 and CDR2 from the germline V gene are KGHSH and LQKENI. CDR3 sequence reads: CASSHRDSNNYGYTF. The CDR3 DNA follows: TGTGCCAGCTCACATCGGGACAGCAATAACTATGGCTACACCTTC.

This clone was counted only a few times. This sequence joins TRBV7-9 and TRBJ1-4; perhaps TRBD1 as D (6 bases). The CDR3 consists of 15 residues. V dropped 1 base and J dropped 2 bases, with 8 bases sitting between them. The germline V gene encodes CDR1 SEHNR and CDR2 FQNEAQ (reference sequence). The CDR3 nucleotides read TGTGCCAGCAGCTTAGTCCAGGGGACTAATGAAAAACTGTTTTTT. Translating it yields CASSLVQGTNEKLFF.

The chain links TRBV29-1 to TRBJ1-2; 8 positions agree with TRBD1. J gave up 4 bases and V 3 bases, and 4 bases lay outside the gene matches. The CDR3 runs to 13 residues. Germline values: CDR1 SQVTM, CDR2 ANQGSEA. The CDR3 DNA reads TGCAGCGTTGACCTTGGACAGGGCTATGGCTACACCTTC. As protein: CSVDLGQGYGYTF.

The rearrangement joins TRBV30 to TRBJ2-7, with D perhaps TRBD1 (5 bases). Germline V gene sequence: CDR1 GTSNPN, CDR2 SVGIG (reference sequence). This CDR3 has 17 amino acids. Trimming took off 0 bases at V and 7 bases at J, with 25 bases between the two ends. CDR3 DNA: TGTGCCTGGAGTGTACCAGGGTCGATGAGGTTTGAGTGGGAGCAGTACTTC. It specifies CAWSVPGSMRFEWEQYF. Using reference TRBV30 and TRBJ2-7 for the parts outside the CDR3, the full variable domain is SQTIHQWPATLVQPVGSPLSLECTVEGTSNPNLYWYRQAAGRGLQLLFYSVGIGQISSEVPQNLSASRPQDRQFILSSKKLLLSDSGFYLCAWSVPGSMRFEWEQYFGPGTRLTVT.

The J gene is TRBJ2-3, the V gene TRBV11-2; no clear D. Germline loops: CDR1 SGHAT, CDR2 FQNNGV. The ends were cut back, 0 bases at V and 8 bases at J, with 9 bases in the middle. The CDR3 is 13 residues long. CDR3 sequence (DNA): TGTGCCAGCAGCTTAGATGAGATCCTTACGCAGTATTTT. Amino acids: CASSLDEILTQYF.

The rearrangement uses TRBV6-1 and TRBJ2-7; the D gene is possibly TRBD2 (5 bases). Trimming shortened V by 2 bases and J by 1 base, and 9 bases separated the two germline ends. Germline V gene data show CDR1 as MNHNS and CDR2 as SASEGT. There are 14 residues in the CDR3. This CDR3 is CASSETRASYEQYF. The CDR3 DNA sequence: TGTGCCAGCAGTGAAACGCGGGCTTCCTACGAGCAGTACTTC.

The chain is built from TRBV13 and TRBJ2-7; TRBD1 agrees at 10 bases. Trimming cost V 5 bases and J 1 base; bases outside gene matches: 8. CDR1 and CDR2 (germline): PRHDT, FYEKMQ (reference sequence). This CDR3 spans 16 amino acids. DNA for the CDR3: TGTGCCAGCAGCCCCGGGGGACAGGGGATGTCCTACGAGCAGTACTTC. This sequence encodes CASSPGGQGMSYEQYF.

The rearrangement joins TRBV7-6 to TRBJ2-5; a possible D gene is TRBD1 (5 bases). V lost 5 bases to trimming and J lost 6 bases, with 13 bases between them. CDR3 length: 13 residues. The germline CDR1 and CDR2 sequences are SGHVS and FNYEAQ. The CDR3 sequence is CASSPAWTQTQYF. The CDR3 coding sequence is TGTGCCAGCAGCCCTGCGTGGACACAGACCCAGTACTTC.

The chain joins TRBV2 to TRBJ2-2; 9 bases are shared with TRBD1. V trimming: 5 bases; J trimming: 0 bases; junction bases outside the gene matches: 1. Germline V gene sequence: CDR1 SNHLY, CDR2 FYNNEI. The CDR3 sequence is 15 residues long. The DNA for the CDR3 is TGTGCCAGCAGTTGGGACAGGGCGAACACCGGGGAGCTGTTTTTT. Residues: CASSWDRANTGELFF.

In DNA, the CDR3 is TGCAGCGTACCAGGGACAGTTGAAGCTTTCTTT. Its protein product is CSVPGTVEAFF. The chain uses TRBV20-1 and TRBJ1-1; 7 nucleotides agree with TRBD1. The CDR3 loop spans 11 amino acids. Germline CDR1 DFQATT, CDR2 SNEGSKA (reference sequence).

V and J are TRBV28 and TRBJ1-1; 9 positions agree with TRBD1. Germline V gene lookup returns CDR1 MDHEN and CDR2 SYDVKM. The CDR3 sequence is 16 residues long. V shed 5 bases and J 3 bases; nucleotides not matched to a gene: 10. CDR3 nucleotide sequence: TGTGCCAGCAGTCCTCGGACAGGGGTGAGGGACACTGAAGCTTTCTTT. This sequence encodes CASSPRTGVRDTEAFF.